This T cell receptor (beta chain) derives from a study of response to subunit inactivated influenza vaccine. Study-wide results and limits: The authors proposed limited new T cell recruitment per seasonal influenza vaccination.

MiXCR, run by TCRdb on the RT-PCR reads, gives a single entry per CDR3 protein. Among hundreds of thousands of distinct CDR3 sequences listed, roughly 8.2% were seen once. This clonotype has ten or more counts. No antigen is known for it. Trimming shortened V by 1 base and J by 6 bases, and 7 bases separated the two germline ends. The CDR3 covers 13 residues. Germline V lookup: CDR1 MGHRA, CDR2 YSYEKL. V gene TRBV4-1 combines with J gene TRBJ1-5; no clear D. The clonotype comes from a man between 45 and 75 years old who received an inactivated influenza vaccine. Sequencing was performed on PBMCs from blood, taken around 2 years after vaccination. CDR3 DNA sequence: TGCGCCAGCAGCCAAGGGGTTACTCAGCCCCAGCATTTT. Its translation: CASSQGVTQPQHF.